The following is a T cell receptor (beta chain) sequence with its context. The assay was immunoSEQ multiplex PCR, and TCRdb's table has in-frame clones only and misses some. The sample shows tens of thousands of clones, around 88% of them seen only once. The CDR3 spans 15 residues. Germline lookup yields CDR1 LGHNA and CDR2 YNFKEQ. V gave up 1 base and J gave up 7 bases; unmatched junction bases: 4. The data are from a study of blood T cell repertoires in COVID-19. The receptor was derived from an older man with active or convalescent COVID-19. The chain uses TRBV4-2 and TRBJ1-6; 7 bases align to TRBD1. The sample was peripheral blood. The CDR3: CASSQGQGLNSPLHF. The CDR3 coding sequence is TGTGCCAGCAGCCAAGGACAGGGATTAAATTCACCCCTCCACTTT.